This TCR beta chain comes out of a study of Graves' ophthalmopathy and Graves' hyperthyroidism. Researchers took RNA transcripts and amplified TCR beta CDR3 regions from them. HTBI-primed first-round RT-PCR preceded second-round multiplex PCR. MiXCR, applied by TCRdb to the multiplex PCR reads, yields one record per CDR3 protein. In the table there are under 350,000 distinct CDR3 sequences, roughly 16% of which are singletons. This clonotype was seen repeatedly, ten times or more. The germline CDR1 and CDR2 sequences are SGHTA and FQGTGA. Trimming shortened V by 0 bases and J by 3 bases, and 8 bases separated the two germline ends. CDR3 length: 14 residues. Ophthalmopathic donors had moderate-to-severe activity, CAS ≥3 and NOSPECS ≥4, with disease that had lasted under 3 months.

The source is an adult man with Graves' ophthalmopathy. The chain carries TRBV7-3 and TRBJ1-2; no clear D gene. Sequencing input: peripheral blood. CDR3 protein: CASSLTPTDYGYTF. The CDR3 DNA sequence: TGTGCCAGCAGCTTAACTCCGACGGACTATGGCTACACCTTC.